A single sample is the source of the 20 T cell receptor beta chains below, sequenced in a study of technical replicates of blood from a few donors. Using immunoSEQ multiplex PCR, the repertoire was profiled, and TCRdb retains in-frame clones only, with some absent. The sample carries more than 90,000 clones, 90% to 95% recorded once. The sequenced sample was T cells isolated from PBMCs. The receptor source for this set is a human donor in good health.

The chain links TRBV28 to TRBJ1-2; D gene unclear. CDR1 and CDR2 from the germline V gene are MDHEN and SYDVKM. Trimming removed 8 bases from V and 7 bases from J, with 14 bases in between. CDR3 length: 12 residues. For the CDR3, the DNA is TGTGCCAGCCGAGGGTTTATCAGTGGCTACACCTTC. Translated: CASRGFISGYTF.

The genes are TRBV29-1 and TRBJ1-1; D is perhaps TRBD1 (6 bases). Germline lookup yields CDR1 SQVTM and CDR2 ANQGSEA. V dropped 7 bases and J dropped 0 bases, with 15 bases sitting between them. CDR3 length: 14 amino acids. DNA for the CDR3: TGCAGCGGTACAAGACAGGCGATGAACACTGAAGCTTTCTTT. It codes for CSGTRQAMNTEAFF.

This clone has a handful of counts. The V gene is TRBV9, the J gene TRBJ1-5, with a weak D call TRBD1 (5 bases). Trimming removed 0 bases from V and 6 bases from J, with 10 bases in between. The CDR3 consists of 14 residues. Per the germline V gene, CDR1 is SGDLS and CDR2 is YYNGEE. Written as DNA, the CDR3 is TGTGCCAGCAGCGTAGCGGGGGGACCTCAGCCCCAGCATTTT. This codes for CASSVAGGPQPQHF.

The rearrangement joins TRBV6-1 to TRBJ2-7, with D hard to call. CDR3 size: 12 residues. Germline CDR1 MNHNS, CDR2 SASEGT. The V gene lost 10 bases and the J gene lost 7 bases, with 17 bases spanning the gap. This CDR3 reads CATKAWAGEQYF. The CDR3, as DNA: TGTGCCACCAAGGCTTGGGCCGGAGAGCAGTACTTC.

This chain connects TRBV5-4 to TRBJ2-5; 14 bases are shared with TRBD2. This CDR3 region has 15 residues. Trimming cost V 4 bases and J 5 bases; bases outside gene matches: 4. Germline lookup yields CDR1 SGHNT and CDR2 YYREEE (reference sequence). The CDR3 DNA is TGTGCCAGCAGCCCGAGGACTAGCGGGGGGGAGACCCAGTACTTC. It encodes CASSPRTSGGETQYF.

This clone was picked up one time. V gene TRBV7-2 combines with J gene TRBJ2-7, with 10 bases matching TRBD2. The CDR3 consists of 13 residues. V lost 6 bases to trimming and J lost 7 bases; unmatched junction nucleotides: 6. The germline V gene has CDR1 SGHTA and CDR2 FQGNSA. The chain's CDR3 is CASRSGRAWEQYF. The CDR3 region has the DNA TGTGCCAGCAGAAGCGGGAGGGCGTGGGAGCAGTACTTC.

The V call is TRBV19, the J call TRBJ1-1, with D possibly TRBD1 on 6 matching bases. This CDR3 spans 14 amino acids. The ends were cut back, 6 bases at V and 0 bases at J, with 11 bases in the middle. Germline-derived CDR1 and CDR2 are LNHDA and SQIVND (reference sequence). DNA for the CDR3: TGTGCCAGTAGAGGCAGGGACATGAACACTGAAGCTTTCTTT. Protein sequence: CASRGRDMNTEAFF. The complete variable domain, with remaining parts taken from reference TRBV19 and TRBJ1-1, reads DGGITQSPKYLFRKEGQNVTLSCEQNLNHDAMYWYRQDPGQGLRLIYYSQIVNDFQKGDIAEGYSVSREKKESFPLTVTSAQKNPTAFYLCASRGRDMNTEAFFGQGTRLTVV.

V gene TRBV9 combines with J gene TRBJ2-1, with 13 bases aligning to TRBD2. Germline CDR1 is SGDLS and CDR2 is YYNGEE. The CDR3 totals 15 residues. V was pared by 4 bases and J by 4 bases, with 2 bases of the junction left unmatched. CDR3 protein: CASSRTSGSYNEQFF. CDR3 DNA sequence: TGTGCCAGCAGCAGGACTAGCGGGAGTTACAATGAGCAGTTCTTC.

The chain links TRBV27 to TRBJ2-7, with 12 bases aligning to TRBD2. Losses at the gene ends were 4 bases for V and 4 bases for J; bases not matched to a gene: 2. The germline V gene encodes CDR1 MNHEY and CDR2 SMNVEV (reference sequence). The CDR3 loop spans 14 amino acids. Here the CDR3 DNA reads TGTGCCAGCAGTTCCGGGACTAGCGGGTACGAGCAGTACTTC. Translating it yields CASSSGTSGYEQYF.

V usage is TRBV5-1 and J usage is TRBJ1-1, with 7 positions matching TRBD1. The V gene end was trimmed by 4 bases and the J gene end by 0 bases; junction bases not matched to a gene: 6. Germline CDR1 and CDR2: SGHRS and YFSETQ. CDR3 size: 15 residues. The CDR3 loop is CASSPRQGVNTEAFF. In DNA, the CDR3 is TGCGCCAGCAGCCCCCGACAGGGTGTGAACACTGAAGCTTTCTTT.

The chain uses TRBV15 and TRBJ2-1; D gene unclear. From germline, CDR1 is LNHNV and CDR2 YYDKDF (reference sequence). Trimming cost V 0 bases and J 0 bases, with 6 bases left between them. The CDR3 is 15 residues long. CDR3 region: CATSREEVSYNEQFF. Here the CDR3 DNA reads TGTGCCACCAGCAGAGAAGAGGTCTCCTACAATGAGCAGTTCTTC.

The chain couples TRBV20-1 to TRBJ2-5; the D is unclear. The CDR3 runs to 8 residues. The germline V gene has CDR1 DFQATT and CDR2 SNEGSKA (reference sequence). V was trimmed by 6 bases and J by 7 bases, leaving 3 bases between them. CDR3 residues: CSAGTQYF. The CDR3 DNA reads TGCAGTGCCGGGACCCAGTACTTC.

The V call is TRBV5-1, the J call TRBJ1-1, with 12 bases fitting TRBD1. CDR1 is SGHRS, CDR2 YFSETQ, per germline. V gave up 4 bases and J gave up 1 base; unmatched junction bases: 5. This CDR3 is built from 16 residues. Here the CDR3 reads CASSPGQGAQNTEAFF. The CDR3 nucleotides are TGCGCCAGCAGCCCGGGACAGGGGGCGCAGAACACTGAAGCTTTCTTT.

The chain carries TRBV6-1 and TRBJ2-7; 7 bases align to TRBD1. V gave up 3 bases and J gave up 1 base; unmatched junction bases: 12. The germline V gene has CDR1 MNHNS and CDR2 SASEGT. The CDR3 has 17 residues. This chain's CDR3 is CASSDDRAGPTSYEQYF. The CDR3 DNA reads as TGTGCCAGCAGTGACGACAGGGCAGGACCAACATCCTACGAGCAGTACTTC.

V usage is TRBV18 and J usage is TRBJ2-2; 8 bases fit TRBD1. After removal of 4 bases from V and 2 bases from J, the junction contained 3 bases not matched to a gene. Germline CDR1 is KGHSH and CDR2 is LQKENI. The CDR3 is 15 amino acids. The chain's CDR3 is CASSQQGGNTGELFF. The CDR3, as DNA: TGTGCCAGCTCACAACAGGGGGGTAACACCGGGGAGCTGTTTTTT.

J is TRBJ2-1 and V is TRBV4-1, with D maybe TRBD1 (6 bases). This CDR3 comprises 15 residues. V lost 4 bases and J lost 3, with 13 bases in between. Germline CDR1 MGHRA, CDR2 YSYEKL. CDR3 DNA: TGCGCCAGCAGCCTACGCCAGGGGTACTACAATGAGCAGTTCTTC. As protein: CASSLRQGYYNEQFF.

The chain is built from TRBV6-1 and TRBJ2-2; maybe TRBD1 (6 bases). The CDR3 contains 14 residues. V was trimmed by 7 bases and J by 0 bases, leaving 9 bases between them. The germline gives CDR1 MNHNS, CDR2 SASEGT. The CDR3 region has the DNA TGTGCCAGCACCTGGGACACGAACACCGGGGAGCTGTTTTTT. Protein: CASTWDTNTGELFF.

The V gene is TRBV6-1, the J gene TRBJ2-3; D is possibly TRBD1 (5 bases). Trimming took off 7 bases at V and 1 base at J, with 9 bases between the two ends. The germline V gene has CDR1 MNHNS and CDR2 SASEGT. CDR3 size: 13 residues. The DNA of the CDR3 is TGTGCCAGCATAAGCAGGGGCACAGATACGCAGTATTTT. It yields the protein CASISRGTDTQYF.

The J gene is TRBJ2-5, the V gene TRBV11-3; 7 bases are shared with TRBD2. Germline V gene data show CDR1 as SGHNT and CDR2 as YENEEA. With V trimmed by 10 bases and J by 5 bases, 13 bases remained unmatched. This CDR3 comprises 14 residues. The CDR3 DNA follows: TGTGCCACTAAAGAGGGCCAAGCGGGGGAGACCCAGTACTTC. Translated: CATKEGQAGETQYF.

The V and J genes are TRBV9 and TRBJ2-7, with TRBD2 matching over 7 bases. Per the germline V gene, CDR1 is SGDLS and CDR2 is YYNGEE. The CDR3 sequence is 14 residues long. Trimming at V came to 0 bases and at J to 2 bases, leaving 2 bases not matched to a gene. The CDR3 is CASSVGLAAYEQYF. As DNA, the CDR3 is TGTGCCAGCAGCGTAGGACTAGCCGCCTACGAGCAGTACTTC.